The 9 T cell receptor beta chains below all came from one sample that was sequenced in a study of cytotoxic CD8 clonotypes in ibrutinib-treated CLL. Data came from immunoSEQ multiplex PCR; TCRdb stores just in-frame clones and leaves some out. The table records about 49,000 clones, approximately 51% of them present only once. The source material was PBMCs, sampled after 12 months of ibrutinib treatment. These TCRs come from a human donor with chronic lymphocytic leukemia.

This clone came up a few times. The chain links TRBV7-3 to TRBJ2-1, with 7 bases lining up with TRBD2. Germline V lookup: CDR1 SGHTA, CDR2 FQGTGA. V gave up 2 bases and J gave up 3 bases; unmatched junction bases: 7. CDR3 size: 16 residues. The CDR3 sequence is CASSLYSSGIYNEQFF. CDR3 in DNA: TGTGCCAGCAGCTTATATTCTAGCGGAATCTACAATGAGCAGTTCTTC. The full variable domain, in which reference TRBV7-3 and TRBJ2-1 provide the parts outside the CDR3, is GAGVSQTPSNKVTEKGKYVELRCDPISGHTALYWYRQSLGQGPEFLIYFQGTGAADDSGLPNDRFFAVRPEGSVSTLKIQRTERGDSAVYLCASSLYSSGIYNEQFFGPGTRLTVL.

This clone was recorded a few times. The CDR3 protein is CASSLQGVYGYTF. The DNA of the CDR3 is TGCGCCAGCAGCTTGCAGGGGGTCTATGGCTACACCTTC. The chain couples TRBV5-1 to TRBJ1-2, with 7 bases aligning to TRBD1. This CDR3 contains 13 residues. CDR1 and CDR2 from the germline V gene are SGHRS and YFSETQ. With V trimmed by 1 base and J by 4 bases, 1 base remained unmatched.

As for this clone: The same CDR3 also results from other DNA sequences found in this sample. This chain uses TRBV5-1 with TRBJ1-1; possibly TRBD1 for D (5 bases). Between the trimmed V and J ends, which lost 3 bases and 1 base, there was a span of 7 bases. This CDR3 has 13 residues. Looked up from germline, CDR1 is SGHRS and CDR2 is YFSETQ. CDR3 amino acids: CASSSGQNTEAFF. CDR3 DNA: TGCGCCAGCAGCTCTGGACAGAACACTGAAGCTTTCTTT. The full variable domain, its missing parts supplied by reference TRBV5-1 and TRBJ1-1, is KAGVTQTPRYLIKTRGQQVTLSCSPISGHRSVSWYQQTPGQGLQFLFEYFSETQRNKGNFPGRFSGRQFSNSRSEMNVSTLELGDSALYLCASSSGQNTEAFFGQGTRLTVV.

V gene TRBV5-6 combines with J gene TRBJ1-2, with no clear D. Trimming shortened V by 0 bases and J by 8 bases, and 17 bases separated the two germline ends. Looked up from germline, CDR1 is SGHDT and CDR2 is YYEEEE. The CDR3 spans 15 residues. In DNA, the CDR3 is TGTGCCAGCAGCTTGGTCCCGAGCGGGGTTTGGGGCTACACCTTC. Protein product: CASSLVPSGVWGYTF.

This clone occurred a few times. The rearrangement uses TRBV28 and TRBJ1-5; D gene ambiguous. Germline V gene data show CDR1 as MDHEN and CDR2 as SYDVKM. CDR3 length: 14 amino acids. V lost 4 bases to trimming and J lost 2 bases, with 9 bases between them. The CDR3 spells CASSYPEGNQPQHF. CDR3 DNA sequence: TGTGCCAGCAGTTACCCGGAGGGCAATCAGCCCCAGCATTTT. Supplemented by reference TRBV28 and TRBJ1-5, the full variable domain reads DVKVTQSSRYLVKRTGEKVFLECVQDMDHENMFWYRQDPGLGLRLIYFSYDVKMKEKGDIPEGYSVSREKKERFSLILESASTNQTSMYLCASSYPEGNQPQHFGDGTRLSIL.

The gene calls are TRBV10-2 and TRBJ2-7; 12 bases are a match to TRBD2. J lost 7 bases, V lost 3 bases, and 7 bases had no gene match. There are 15 residues in the CDR3. CDR1 WSHSY and CDR2 SAAADI come from the germline V gene. The CDR3 sequence: CASSDPGLAGKEQYF. CDR3 nucleotide sequence: TGCGCCAGCAGTGATCCGGGACTAGCGGGTAAAGAGCAGTACTTC.

V is TRBV7-8 and J is TRBJ2-7, with 8 positions matching TRBD1. V was clipped by 5 bases and J by 6 bases; unmatched bases: 3. The length of the CDR3 is 12 residues. The germline CDR1 and CDR2 sequences are SGHVS and FQNEAQ. The CDR3 loop is CASSGQGPEQYF. The DNA for the CDR3 is TGTGCCAGCAGCGGACAGGGACCCGAGCAGTACTTC.

The chain is built from TRBV5-1 and TRBJ2-6; 8 bases are a match to TRBD2. CDR1 SGHRS and CDR2 YFSETQ come from the germline V gene. The CDR3 is made up of 17 amino acids. The V and J ends lost 3 bases and 1 base, in that order; junction bases with no gene match: 6. DNA for the CDR3: TGCGCCAGCAGCTCCGGGACTAGATCATCTGGGGCCAACGTCCTGACTTTC. This codes for CASSSGTRSSGANVLTF.

The sample holds a few counts of this clone. The V gene is TRBV5-1, the J gene TRBJ2-7; D uncertain. The CDR3 contains 14 residues. In germline, CDR1 is SGHRS, CDR2 YFSETQ. Trimming removed 5 bases at V and 7 bases at J, with 19 bases between. In DNA form, the CDR3 reads TGCGCCAGCAGACCCCATATTGACGCTACAGAGCAGTACTTC. Protein sequence: CASRPHIDATEQYF. Together with reference TRBV5-1 and TRBJ2-7, the CDR3 gives the full variable domain: KAGVTQTPRYLIKTRGQQVTLSCSPISGHRSVSWYQQTPGQGLQFLFEYFSETQRNKGNFPGRFSGRQFSNSRSEMNVSTLELGDSALYLCASRPHIDATEQYFGPGTRLTVT.